What follows are 15 T cell receptor beta chains derived from one specimen sequenced in a study of OX40 agonist ivuxolimab in advanced cancers. Some clones are missing from TCRdb's copy, which holds only in-frame ones; the method was immunoSEQ multiplex PCR. The sample holds approximately 110,000 clones, less than 95% seen once. The source material was CD4+ or CD8+ T cells sorted from blood, sampled in a trial of the OX40 agonist ivuxolimab. The receptor set was obtained from an adult with an advanced solid tumor such as melanoma, head and neck, liver or kidney cancer.

The genes are TRBV7-2 and TRBJ2-1; 11 positions agree with TRBD2. The CDR3 runs 15 residues. V lost 1 base, J lost 8 bases, and 4 bases stayed unmatched. CDR1 is SGHTA, CDR2 FQGNSA, per germline. This CDR3 is CASSLDTSGSDEQFF. The CDR3 DNA is TGTGCCAGCAGCTTAGACACTAGCGGGAGTGATGAGCAGTTCTTC.

The J gene is TRBJ2-2, the V gene TRBV10-2; 9 positions match TRBD1. CDR1 is WSHSY and CDR2 is SAAADI in the germline V gene. The length of the CDR3 is 21 residues. The J segment lost 2 bases and the V segment lost 10 bases, leaving 26 bases of the junction unmatched. Here the CDR3 reads CATSLLIRPGQGPPNTGELFF. The CDR3 nucleotides read TGCGCCACCTCACTTCTTATCCGCCCCGGACAGGGGCCTCCAAACACCGGGGAGCTGTTTTTT.

This chain joins TRBV7-2 and TRBJ2-7; 11 nucleotides match TRBD2. This CDR3 contains 17 residues. CDR1 and CDR2 (germline): SGHTA, FQGNSA. Germline trimming cut 3 bases from V and 5 bases from J; bases unmatched to any gene: 12. DNA of the CDR3: TGTGCCAGCAGCTTTCTAGGCTTAGCGGGAGGGCCCCACGAGCAGTACTTC. Amino acid sequence: CASSFLGLAGGPHEQYF.

The chain uses TRBV7-9 and TRBJ2-3; D unclear. V lost 4 bases to trimming and J lost 5 bases, with 13 bases between them. The CDR3 runs to 14 residues. The germline gives CDR1 SEHNR, CDR2 FQNEAQ (reference sequence). The CDR3 bases are TGTGCCAGCAGCTCCCACTTAGTTAGAGATACGCAGTATTTT. It codes for CASSSHLVRDTQYF.

V and J are TRBV9 and TRBJ2-1, with 8 positions matching TRBD2. This CDR3 region has 13 residues. Germline V gene lookup returns CDR1 SGDLS and CDR2 YYNGEE. The V gene end was trimmed by 0 bases and the J gene end by 15 bases; junction bases not matched to a gene: 8. CDR3: CASSVDGGRRLFF. CDR3 DNA sequence: TGTGCCAGCAGCGTAGACGGCGGGAGGCGCCTGTTCTTC. The full variable domain, in which reference TRBV9 and TRBJ2-1 provide the parts outside the CDR3, is DSGVTQTPKHLITATGQRVTLRCSPRSGDLSVYWYQQSLDQGLQFLIQYYNGEERAKGNILERFSAQQFPDLHSELNLSSLELGDSALYFCASSVDGGRRLFFGPGTRLTVL.

The chain uses TRBV28 and TRBJ1-3; TRBD1 matches 7 bases. The germline V gene encodes CDR1 MDHEN and CDR2 SYDVKM. V gave up 2 bases and J gave up 0 bases; unmatched junction bases: 4. The CDR3 spans 16 residues. The CDR3 coding sequence is TGTGCCAGCAGTTTACAAGGGACAGTCTCTGGAAACACCATATATTTT. Amino acid sequence: CASSLQGTVSGNTIYF. The whole variable domain, remainder taken from reference TRBV28 and TRBJ1-3, is DVKVTQSSRYLVKRTGEKVFLECVQDMDHENMFWYRQDPGLGLRLIYFSYDVKMKEKGDIPEGYSVSREKKERFSLILESASTNQTSMYLCASSLQGTVSGNTIYFGEGSWLTVV.

The rearrangement uses TRBV2 and TRBJ1-4; the D is unclear. Trimming stripped 3 bases from V and 14 bases from J, with 13 bases between. Germline CDR1 and CDR2: SNHLY and FYNNEI. The CDR3 consists of 12 residues. CDR3 sequence reads: CASSEWRVGLFF. The CDR3 nucleotides read TGTGCCAGCAGTGAGTGGAGAGTCGGGCTGTTTTTT.

The rearrangement uses TRBV28 and TRBJ2-5; 7 nucleotides line up with TRBD2. Looked up from germline, CDR1 is MDHEN and CDR2 is SYDVKM. V was pared by 5 bases and J by 5 bases, with 5 bases of the junction left unmatched. This CDR3 has 13 residues. The CDR3 loop reads CASSGGSRETQYF. CDR3 coding DNA: TGTGCCAGCAGTGGCGGGAGTAGGGAGACCCAGTACTTC.

This clone was seen only a few times. This chain links TRBV4-2 with TRBJ1-5, with D perhaps TRBD1 (5 bases). Trimming removed 3 bases at V and 1 base at J, with 7 bases between. The CDR3 spans 14 residues. Germline V gives CDR1 LGHNA, CDR2 YNFKEQ. The CDR3 sequence: CASSQGVSNQPQHF. CDR3 in DNA: TGTGCCAGCAGCCAGGGGGTGAGCAATCAGCCCCAGCATTTT.

The rearrangement joins TRBV10-1 to TRBJ1-5; D gene ambiguous. The germline V gene encodes CDR1 WNHNN and CDR2 SYGVQD (reference sequence). Trimming left V 0 bases short and J 5 bases short, with 2 bases between. This CDR3 has 12 residues. For the CDR3, the DNA is TGCGCCAGCAGTGAGTCCTATCAGCCCCAGCATTTT. Encoded protein: CASSESYQPQHF.

The rearrangement joins TRBV5-1 to TRBJ2-3, with 9 bases identical to TRBD1. After removal of 4 bases from V and 4 bases from J, the junction contained 7 bases not matched to a gene. Germline V lookup: CDR1 SGHRS, CDR2 YFSETQ. This CDR3 comprises 15 residues. CDR3: CASSPDRGGSDTQYF. CDR3 nucleotide sequence: TGCGCCAGCAGCCCGGACAGGGGCGGCTCAGATACGCAGTATTTT.

This chain links TRBV29-1 with TRBJ1-1, with 9 bases that match TRBD1. Germline trimming cut 7 bases from V and 6 bases from J; bases unmatched to any gene: 12. Germline loops: CDR1 SQVTM, CDR2 ANQGSEA. The CDR3 extends over 14 amino acids. Here the CDR3 reads CSALRDRVVAEAFF. The CDR3 nucleotides are TGCAGCGCACTTCGGGACAGGGTAGTCGCTGAAGCTTTCTTT.

The CDR3 spells CASSYSLTSVYEQYF. The CDR3 DNA reads as TGTGCCAGCAGTTACTCGCTGACCTCTGTCTACGAGCAGTACTTC. The chain joins TRBV6-5 to TRBJ2-5, with D uncertain. The J call may be mistaken, given a closer DNA end match to TRBJ2-7. This CDR3 is built from 15 residues. Per the germline V gene, CDR1 is MNHEY and CDR2 is SVGAGI.

V is TRBV5-1 and J is TRBJ2-3, with 13 bases lining up with TRBD2. This CDR3 has 16 residues. With 4 bases clipped from V and 1 base from J, the junction kept 3 bases outside the gene matches. Germline CDR1 reads SGHRS; CDR2 reads YFSETQ. The CDR3 is CASSAGTSGGTDTQYF. DNA of the CDR3: TGCGCCAGCAGCGCTGGGACTAGCGGGGGCACAGATACGCAGTATTTT.

The chain employs TRBV5-1 and TRBJ2-7, with 10 bases lining up with TRBD2. With V trimmed by 0 bases and J by 2 bases, 2 bases remained unmatched. The CDR3 runs 15 residues. CDR1 SGHRS and CDR2 YFSETQ come from the germline V gene. The CDR3 loop reads CASSLALAGTYEQYF. In DNA, the CDR3 is TGCGCCAGCAGCTTGGCACTAGCGGGGACCTACGAGCAGTACTTC.